Described below is a single TCR beta chain sequence and its context. Participants were placed into cohorts based on the clinical history they reported. Donors in Cohort 3 counted as recovered after two negative PCRs, clearance, or symptom resolution. The data were taken from a study of blood T cell repertoires in COVID-19. In the original analysis: Reference gene primer amplification gave estimated nucleated cell counts. Using immunoSEQ multiplex PCR, the repertoire was profiled, and TCRdb retains in-frame clones only, with some absent. The D gene and trimming were derived from the DNA, and the V and J assignments and clone size from that table. The sample consists of 300,000 to 400,000 clones, around 90% of them appearing once. This CDR3 region has 15 residues. V was trimmed by 1 base and J by 7 bases, leaving 14 bases between them. Germline values: CDR1 SGHRS, CDR2 YFSETQ.

Sequencing used PBMCs or T cells enriched from blood (not recorded which). The source of this sequence is a man in his fifties or sixties who had recovered from COVID-19. The chain employs TRBV5-1 and TRBJ1-4; tentative D call: TRBD1 (5 bases). CDR3 region: CASSLNSGGGEKLFF. In DNA form, the CDR3 reads TGCGCCAGCAGCTTGAATTCCGGGGGAGGTGAAAAACTGTTTTTT.